This TCR beta chain was sequenced for a study of blood T cell repertoires in COVID-19. Study overall: Samples representing acute and convalescent COVID-19 were sourced from the United States, Italy and Spain.

Assay: immunoSEQ multiplex PCR; the TCRdb copy retains only in-frame clones and omits some. Of 65,000 to 90,000 clones detected, 65% to 90% appear once; the ten largest clones hold around 6.3%. The CDR3 length is 16 residues. The V gene's germline CDR1 is LNHDA and CDR2 SQIVND (reference sequence). J was trimmed by 0 bases and V by 4 bases; bases with no gene match: 2. Sequenced input: peripheral blood. The clonotype originates from an elderly man with COVID-19, enrolled during active disease. The chain uses TRBV19 and TRBJ2-3, with TRBD2 identical over 12 bases. The CDR3: CASSKGTSGSTDTQYF. CDR3 in DNA: TGTGCCAGTAGTAAAGGGACTAGCGGGAGCACAGATACGCAGTATTTT. The full variable domain, its missing parts supplied by reference TRBV19 and TRBJ2-3, is DGGITQSPKYLFRKEGQNVTLSCEQNLNHDAMYWYRQDPGQGLRLIYYSQIVNDFQKGDIAEGYSVSREKKESFPLTVTSAQKNPTAFYLCASSKGTSGSTDTQYFGPGTRLTVL.